Each of the 5 T cell receptor beta chains below was sequenced from the same sample in a study of blood T cells in healthy people across ages. The use of a sample-barcoded 5' primer and a J-beta primer mix characterized a second PCR of roughly 6 to 11 cycles. Each CDR3 protein gets one entry after TCRdb re-called the 5' RACE reads with MiXCR. The sample holds around 1.5 million distinct CDR3 sequences, around 35% seen once. Material for sequencing was blood. The source is a woman between 25 and 40 years old in good health.

There are a few counts of this clonotype. CDR3 sequence reads: CATSVGTGSYNEQFF. DNA for the CDR3: TGTGCCACCAGTGTTGGGACAGGGTCCTACAATGAGCAGTTCTTC. The chain combines TRBV24-1 with TRBJ2-1; 9 bases align to TRBD1. The junction had 2 bases not matched to a gene; V was cut back by 5 bases and J by 1 base. Germline V gives CDR1 KGHDR, CDR2 SFDVKD. CDR3 length equals 15 residues.

This clonotype occurred once. This chain links TRBV21-1 with TRBJ1-4; the D segment call TRBD1 is taken from the table without a DNA check. TRBV21-1 is noted as a pseudogene. The CDR3 consists of 18 residues. The CDR3 reads CASSPLLGRRTINEKLFF. The CDR3 DNA follows: TGTGCCAGCAGCCCCCTGTTGGGACGGCGTACGATTAATGAAAAACTGTTTTTT.

The chain joins TRBV6-1 to TRBJ1-2; D not certain. Germline V gene lookup returns CDR1 MNHNS and CDR2 SASEGT. V was trimmed by 10 bases and J by 2 bases, leaving 14 bases between them. The CDR3 consists of 13 residues. The CDR3 reads CAIQSGPNYGYTF. CDR3 sequence (DNA): TGTGCCATCCAGTCCGGACCGAACTATGGCTACACCTTC.

The chain carries TRBV12-3 or TRBV12-4 and TRBJ2-3; 10 bases are shared with TRBD2. After removal of 8 bases from V and 4 bases from J, the junction contained 3 bases not matched to a gene. This CDR3 spans 13 amino acids. CDR3 in amino acids: CASSSGSSDTQYF. CDR3 DNA sequence: TGTGCCAGCTCTAGCGGGAGTTCAGATACGCAGTATTTT.

For the CDR3, the DNA is TGTGCCAGCAGCTTTGGGGCGGTCGGGGGCCACTCCTACGAGCAGTACTTC. Protein sequence: CASSFGAVGGHSYEQYF. J is TRBJ2-7 and V is TRBV7-3; TRBD1 or TRBD2 may be the D gene (6 bases each). The CDR3 runs 17 residues. Per germline, CDR1 SGHTA and CDR2 FQGTGA. Trimming took off 3 bases at V and 0 bases at J, with 18 bases between the two ends.